This record concerns one TCR beta chain sequence. Its target is unknown. With 2 bases clipped from V and 7 bases from J, the junction kept 8 bases outside the gene matches. The germline V gene has CDR1 MGHDK and CDR2 SYGVNS. This CDR3 contains 16 residues. The data were obtained in a study of cytomegalovirus exposure and HLA in healthy donors. Overall study findings and caveats: Fewer than 200 TCR beta chains were listed as cytomegalovirus-associated. In a later analysis, V- and J-gene trimming of beta chains associated with a DCLRE1C missense variant, replicated independently.

Use of 60 Vbeta and 13 Jbeta primers characterized the PCR. Measured with immunoSEQ multiplex PCR; TCRdb has only the in-frame clones, and not every one. The repertoire holds 45,000 to 60,000 clones, 72% seen once, with less than 9.5% in the top ten. This receptor was identified in a woman in her fifties or sixties in good health and CMV-seronegative. V is TRBV25-1 and J is TRBJ2-1, with TRBD2 matching over 10 bases. The sample was PBMCs. The CDR3 DNA reads TGTGCCAGCAGTGAAGGAGGAGCGGGGGGGCAAAATGAGCAGTTCTTC. Translating gives CASSEGGAGGQNEQFF.